This entry describes one T cell receptor (beta chain). Its antigen specificity is not known. There are no base qualities to consult, and no much larger clone falls within one base. A second Seattle source provided samples from volunteer blood donors who had recovered from COVID-19. Each collaborating institution followed its own protocols to collect whole blood in K2EDTA tubes. For TCRbeta analysis, collaborators shipped samples in one of three forms: frozen whole blood, isolated PBMCs, or DNA extracted from either of those sample types. Looking up the germline V gene (reference sequence) yields CDR1 MNHEY and CDR2 SMNVEV. V is shortened by 3 bases, J by 2 bases, and the region joining them spans 8 bases. The CDR3 runs 14 residues from the cysteine to the phenylalanine. Only the CDR3 part of the read is kept: 42 bases, read in frame from the first base. The data were obtained in a study of blood T cell repertoires in COVID-19 (TCRdb year 2020). The study in broad terms: Collaborator samples came from the United States, Italy and Spain and covered acute and convalescent phases of COVID-19. The material from the prospective study consisted of cDNA or gDNA derived from T cells, B-cell-depleted T cells, or PBMCs. Subjects who had been exposed to COVID-19, were actively infected with it, or had recovered from it provided the deeply sampled blood TCRbeta repertoires that made up the dataset. The repertoires were released in a freely available public database intended as a resource for research on the immune response to SARS-CoV-2. Samples came from the ongoing ImmuneRACE study (first 160 participants) plus 1,254 subjects from 6 global collaborators. The sample metadata nearly always contained a de-identified subject ID, COVID-19 status, age in years and sex. Where available, HLA class I and class II types were obtained from metadata supplied by the sample provider rather than from assay-based typing.

Summary of the overall study and its limitations: How much clinical and demographic metadata was included differed by source and by participant, and the metadata was provided uncurated.

The immunoSEQ Assay, a bias-controlled multiplex PCR, was used to amplify TCRbeta CDR3 regions from genomic DNA. The paper's processing steps were these. Nucleated cell counts per sample were estimated from amplification of reference gene primers within the assay. Sequence reads were collapsed and filtered to measure the absolute abundance of every unique TCRbeta CDR3 rearrangement. For each sample, productive Simpson clonality was calculated as the square root of Simpson's diversity index across productive rearrangements. TCRdb provides this immuneACCESS table in a form limited to in-frame rearrangements. Some clones are lacking; in checked studies, under half of them reflect an unresolved V gene, and why the rest are absent is not known. Clone size and the V and J calls come from that table; the DNA yielded D and trimming. Counted in this sample were about 240,000 clones; around four fifths of them appeared once. Roughly 2% of the sample is held by the ten biggest clonotypes.

Input material: peripheral blood. This receptor was obtained from a man aged 25-45 years who had recovered from COVID-19. The chain was built from TRBV27 and TRBJ2-1, and the D gene may be TRBD2, 6 bases matching. CDR3 reads: CASSFSGAYNEQFF. The DNA sequence is as follows: TGTGCCAGCAGTTTTTCGGGGGCCTACAATGAGCAGTTCTTC.